Below are 8 T cell receptor beta chains sequenced from a single sample in a study of T-cell reconstitution after alpha-beta-depleted transplantation in children. For TCRbeta, the library was prepared with unique molecular identifiers. TCRdb called the PCR reads again in MiXCR, with one record for every CDR3 protein. The sample yields about 400,000 distinct CDR3 sequences, about a fifth seen once. The input for sequencing was PBMCs from the stem cell graft donor, taken from the stem cell graft. The origin of the receptors is a human donor who donated a stem cell graft to a child with acute myeloid leukemia.

Ten or more counts support this clonotype. The gene calls are TRBV5-5 and TRBJ2-1; TRBD2 agrees at 7 bases. The V gene's germline CDR1 is SGHKS and CDR2 YYEKEE (reference sequence). CDR3 size: 15 residues. V shed 3 bases and J 9 bases; nucleotides not matched to a gene: 12. This CDR3 reads CASSSPGGLDSEQFF. The CDR3 coding sequence is TGTGCCAGCAGCTCCCCGGGAGGACTAGATAGTGAGCAGTTCTTC.

The genes are TRBV7-2 and TRBJ2-5; D perhaps matches TRBD2 (5 bases). Germline V lookup: CDR1 SGHTA, CDR2 FQGNSA. Trimming shortened V by 3 bases and J by 5 bases, and 10 bases separated the two germline ends. This CDR3 has 13 amino acids. CDR3 loop: CASSLPGTETQYF. The CDR3, as DNA: TGTGCCAGCAGCTTGCCGGGAACGGAGACCCAGTACTTC.

This clonotype was observed a few times. V is TRBV27 and J is TRBJ2-2; D is uncertain. The CDR3 contains 15 residues. CDR1 is MNHEY, CDR2 SMNVEV, per germline (reference sequence). V was trimmed by 8 bases and J by 3 bases, leaving 16 bases between them. CDR3 region: CASHPMVADTGELFF. DNA for the CDR3: TGTGCCAGCCACCCCATGGTAGCCGACACCGGGGAGCTGTTTTTT.

Ten or more counts support this clonotype. This chain uses TRBV27 with TRBJ2-1; TRBD1 is a possible D gene (5 bases). Trimming pared 5 bases from V and 0 bases from J, leaving 20 bases between. Germline assignment: CDR1 MNHEY and CDR2 SMNVEV (reference sequence). This CDR3 spans 18 amino acids. The DNA of the CDR3 is TGTGCCAGCAGTCCGCCCAGGGAAGCTCCCAGCTCCTACAATGAGCAGTTCTTC. Translation: CASSPPREAPSSYNEQFF.

This clonotype has ten or more counts. The chain has TRBV10-3 and TRBJ2-7; D not certain. The CDR3 spans 13 residues. Germline assignment: CDR1 ENHRY and CDR2 SYGVKD. Trimming took 2 bases from V and 6 from J, leaving 11 bases between them. CDR3 sequence: CAISEDKVGEQYF. CDR3 bases: TGTGCCATCAGTGAGGACAAAGTCGGCGAGCAGTACTTC.

This clonotype was detected a few times. J is TRBJ2-3 and V is TRBV7-8; 7 nucleotides match TRBD2. The CDR3 covers 15 residues. Per germline, CDR1 SGHVS and CDR2 FQNEAQ. V gave up 5 bases and J gave up 2 bases; unmatched junction bases: 7. CDR3 amino acids: CASSRRDYNTDTQYF. The CDR3 nucleotides read TGTGCCAGCAGCCGCCGGGACTACAACACAGATACGCAGTATTTT.

This clonotype showed up many times. This chain uses TRBV12-3 or TRBV12-4 with TRBJ2-1, with unresolved D. The V end lost 10 bases, the J end lost 0 bases, and 10 bases lay between the germline ends. CDR3 length equals 13 residues. CDR3 loop: CATRPSSYNEQFF. CDR3 bases: TGTGCCACAAGGCCTAGCTCCTACAATGAGCAGTTCTTC.

This chain uses TRBV29-1 with TRBJ2-5; D is possibly TRBD1 (5 bases). Germline assignment: CDR1 SQVTM and CDR2 ANQGSEA. The CDR3 is 13 residues long. The V end lost 4 bases, the J end lost 5 bases, and 14 bases lay between the germline ends. The CDR3 bases are TGCAGCGTTGGAGGACAACTTGGGGAGACCCAGTACTTC. Translation gives CSVGGQLGETQYF.